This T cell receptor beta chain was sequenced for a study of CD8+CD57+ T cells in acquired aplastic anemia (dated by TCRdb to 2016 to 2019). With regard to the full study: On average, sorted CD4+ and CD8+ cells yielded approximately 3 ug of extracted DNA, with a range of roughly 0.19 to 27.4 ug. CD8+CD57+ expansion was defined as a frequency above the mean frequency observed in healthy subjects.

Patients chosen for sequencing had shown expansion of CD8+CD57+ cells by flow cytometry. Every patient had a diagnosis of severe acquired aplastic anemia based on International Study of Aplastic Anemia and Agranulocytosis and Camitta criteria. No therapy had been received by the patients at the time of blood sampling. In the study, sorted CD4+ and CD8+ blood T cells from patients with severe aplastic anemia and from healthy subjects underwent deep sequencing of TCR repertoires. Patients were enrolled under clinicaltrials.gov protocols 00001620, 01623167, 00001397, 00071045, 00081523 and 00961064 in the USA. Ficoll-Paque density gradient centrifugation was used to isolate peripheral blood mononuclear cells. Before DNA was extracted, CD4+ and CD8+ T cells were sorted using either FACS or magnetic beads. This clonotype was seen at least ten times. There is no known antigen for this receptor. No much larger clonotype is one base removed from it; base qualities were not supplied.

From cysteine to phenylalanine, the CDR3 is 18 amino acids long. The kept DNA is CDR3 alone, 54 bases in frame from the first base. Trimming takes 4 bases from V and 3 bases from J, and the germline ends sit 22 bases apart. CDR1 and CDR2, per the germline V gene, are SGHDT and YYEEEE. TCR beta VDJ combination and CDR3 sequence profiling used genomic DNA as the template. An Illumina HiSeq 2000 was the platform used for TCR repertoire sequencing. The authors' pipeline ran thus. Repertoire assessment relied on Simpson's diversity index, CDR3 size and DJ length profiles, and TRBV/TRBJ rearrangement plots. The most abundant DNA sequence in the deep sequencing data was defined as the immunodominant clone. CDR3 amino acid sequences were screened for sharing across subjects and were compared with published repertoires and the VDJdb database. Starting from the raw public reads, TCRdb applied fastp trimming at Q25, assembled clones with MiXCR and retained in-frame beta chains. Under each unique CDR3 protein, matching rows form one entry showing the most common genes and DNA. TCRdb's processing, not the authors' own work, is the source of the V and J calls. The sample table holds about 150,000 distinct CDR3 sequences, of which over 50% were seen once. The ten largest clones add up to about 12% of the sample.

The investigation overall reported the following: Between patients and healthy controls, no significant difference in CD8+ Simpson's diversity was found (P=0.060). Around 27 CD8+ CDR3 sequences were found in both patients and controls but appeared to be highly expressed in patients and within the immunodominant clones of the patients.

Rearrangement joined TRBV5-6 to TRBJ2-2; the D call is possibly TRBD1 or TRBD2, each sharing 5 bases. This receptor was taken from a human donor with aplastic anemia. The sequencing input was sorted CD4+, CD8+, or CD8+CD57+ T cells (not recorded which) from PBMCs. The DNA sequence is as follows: TGTGCCAGCAGCGCTACTGGGACCGACTATGTTTACACCGGGGAGCTGTTTTTT. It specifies CASSATGTDYVYTGELFF.